The next 20 T cell receptor beta chains were all read from a single sample in a study of T cell responses to AZD1222 COVID-19 vaccine (dated by TCRdb to the early 2020s). Library preparation was by the immunoSEQ multiplex PCR assay. TCRdb stores this immuneACCESS table with in-frame sequences only. Part of the clones is absent; in the studies checked, under half of the shortfall reflects unresolved V genes, and no reason is known for the rest. Within this sample are approximately 120,000 clones, with about nine tenths of them counted one time only. The top ten clones comprise 6.5% to 9.5% of the sample. This specimen's time point label, per the study, means: baseline before first vaccination. The sequencing here drew on peripheral blood, taken on day 0 of AZD1222 vaccination. The source of these receptors is an adult in good health.

The table lists this clone with a count of one. The CDR3, as DNA: TGCGCCAGCAGCCCCATCGGGACTAGCGGGAGATACGAGCAGTACTTC. Its translation: CASSPIGTSGRYEQYF. The chain has TRBV5-1 and TRBJ2-7; 14 nucleotides agree with TRBD2. This CDR3 has 16 residues. V lost 4 bases, J lost 4 bases, and 7 bases stayed unmatched. Germline lookup yields CDR1 SGHRS and CDR2 YFSETQ. Full variable domain (outside the CDR3, taken from reference TRBV5-1 and TRBJ2-7): KAGVTQTPRYLIKTRGQQVTLSCSPISGHRSVSWYQQTPGQGLQFLFEYFSETQRNKGNFPGRFSGRQFSNSRSEMNVSTLELGDSALYLCASSPIGTSGRYEQYFGPGTRLTVT.

The rearrangement uses TRBV12-3 or TRBV12-4 and TRBJ1-2; D is perhaps TRBD1 (5 bases). This CDR3 contains 12 residues. V dropped 6 bases and J dropped 6 bases, with 11 bases sitting between them. CDR3 in amino acids: CASSLAGNGYTF. CDR3 nucleotide sequence: TGTGCCAGCAGCTTGGCAGGGAATGGCTACACCTTC.

The gene calls are TRBV5-8 and TRBJ2-7; 9 bases align to TRBD1. The germline gives CDR1 SGHTS, CDR2 YDEGEE. The V and J ends lost 4 bases and 5 bases, in that order; junction bases with no gene match: 7. The length of the CDR3 is 14 residues. CDR3 in DNA: TGTGCCAGCAGCGGCAGGACAGGGGTCAACGAGCAGTACTTC. Its translation: CASSGRTGVNEQYF.

CDR3 sequence (DNA): TGTGCCAGCAGCTTAACCAGGGAGAGTAGGAATGAGCAGTTCTTC. Amino acids: CASSLTRESRNEQFF. The chain is built from TRBV7-3 and TRBJ2-1; the D call may be TRBD1 or TRBD2 (5 bases each). The CDR3 has 15 residues. V dropped 0 bases and J dropped 7 bases, with 13 bases sitting between them. CDR1 and CDR2 (germline): SGHTA, FQGTGA.

This clone was counted once. CDR3 amino acids: CASSLHSGGPSYNEQFF. CDR3 coding DNA: TGTGCCAGCAGCCTCCATAGCGGGGGCCCCTCCTACAATGAGCAGTTCTTC. The chain uses TRBV3-1 (or the pseudogene TRBV3-2) and TRBJ2-1; 9 nucleotides line up with TRBD2. This CDR3 comprises 17 residues. J lost 0 bases, V lost 4 bases, and 7 bases had no gene match. Looked up from germline, CDR1 is LGHDT and CDR2 is YNNKEL (reference sequence).

V and J are TRBV4-2 and TRBJ2-1, with D uncertain. From germline, CDR1 is LGHNA and CDR2 YNFKEQ. This CDR3 spans 15 amino acids. V lost 1 base, J lost 5 bases, and 12 bases lay in between. CDR3 coding DNA: TGTGCCAGCAGCCAAGCCTTAGACACAAACAATGAGCAGTTCTTC. Translation: CASSQALDTNNEQFF.

The CDR3 loop is CASSVQSRGGEQFF. In DNA, the CDR3 is TGTGCCAGTAGTGTGCAATCCCGCGGGGGTGAGCAGTTCTTC. The gene calls are TRBV19 and TRBJ2-1, with 7 bases matching TRBD2. Germline loops: CDR1 LNHDA, CDR2 SQIVND (reference sequence). The CDR3 has 14 residues. Trimming removed 5 bases from V and 9 bases from J; junction bases left unmatched: 10.

The gene calls are TRBV5-5 and TRBJ2-3; 8 bases map to TRBD2. The V segment lost 3 bases and the J segment 1 base; nucleotides outside the gene matches: 13. The CDR3 extends over 18 amino acids. Looked up from germline, CDR1 is SGHKS and CDR2 is YYEKEE (reference sequence). The CDR3 spells CASSSTTLRGDGTDTQYF. Written as DNA, the CDR3 is TGTGCCAGCAGCTCCACGACTCTGCGGGGGGATGGCACAGATACGCAGTATTTT.

The chain uses TRBV29-1 and TRBJ2-1; 8 nucleotides line up with TRBD2. CDR1 SQVTM and CDR2 ANQGSEA come from the germline V gene. Trimming removed 4 bases from V and 4 bases from J; junction bases left unmatched: 6. This CDR3 has 14 amino acids. The DNA for the CDR3 is TGCAGCGTTGTAAGACTAGCGACGTACAATGAGCAGTTCTTC. It codes for CSVVRLATYNEQFF.

A note on this clone: One end of the junction fails to match germline, which may point to a read error. The chain has TRBV6-5 and TRBJ1-2; perhaps TRBD1 as D (5 bases). CDR1 and CDR2 from the germline V gene are MNHEY and SVGAGI. The length of the CDR3 is 14 residues. CDR3 in amino acids: CASSNSDSRGGYTF. In nucleotides, the CDR3 is TGTGCCAGCAGTAACTCTGACAGCCGGGGCGGCTACACCTTC.

The V gene is TRBV7-2, the J gene TRBJ1-2; TRBD1 might be the D (5 bases). The V end lost 2 bases, the J end lost 0 bases, and 16 bases lay between the germline ends. This CDR3 spans 17 amino acids. CDR1 is SGHTA and CDR2 is FQGNSA in the germline V gene. CDR3 protein: CASSLSGRTRANYGYTF. For the CDR3, the DNA is TGTGCCAGCAGCTTATCCGGACGGACAAGGGCTAACTATGGCTACACCTTC.

The chain couples TRBV12-3 or TRBV12-4 to TRBJ1-2; D remains unclear. The CDR3 sequence is 13 residues long. The V end lost 6 bases, the J end lost 5 bases, and 13 bases lay between the germline ends. In DNA form, the CDR3 reads TGTGCCAGCAGCCCCCAGAACAGTTATGGCTACACCTTC. Amino acid sequence: CASSPQNSYGYTF.

This chain links TRBV5-4 with TRBJ1-3; D possibly corresponds to TRBD1 (5 bases). Germline assignment: CDR1 SGHNT and CDR2 YYREEE (reference sequence). The CDR3 sequence is 15 residues long. Trimming left V 4 bases short and J 0 bases short, with 11 bases between. CDR3 in amino acids: CASSPYTGSGNTIYF. CDR3 nucleotide sequence: TGTGCCAGCAGCCCCTATACAGGCTCTGGAAACACCATATATTTT.

The chain recombines TRBV18 with TRBJ2-1, with D maybe TRBD1 (6 bases). Trimming shortened V by 2 bases and J by 6 bases, and 20 bases separated the two germline ends. The CDR3 has 17 amino acids. CDR1 is KGHSH, CDR2 LQKENI, per germline. CDR3 region: CASSPGTGTLTLNEQFF. The CDR3 DNA reads as TGTGCCAGCTCACCAGGGACCGGGACACTGACCCTCAATGAGCAGTTCTTC.

This clone turned up a few times. The same CDR3 arises from other DNA sequences in this sample as well. The rearrangement links TRBV11-2 to TRBJ2-3; D ambiguous. Trimming pared 3 bases from V and 3 bases from J, leaving 4 bases between. The V gene's germline CDR1 is SGHAT and CDR2 FQNNGV. The CDR3 sequence is 12 residues long. CDR3 sequence: CASSFRTDTQYF. CDR3 nucleotides: TGTGCCAGCAGCTTCCGGACAGATACGCAGTATTTT.

The chain couples TRBV14 to TRBJ1-5; tentatively, D is TRBD1 (5 bases). V dropped 1 base and J dropped 6 bases, with 10 bases sitting between them. The CDR3 runs 14 residues. The germline gives CDR1 SGHDN, CDR2 FVKESK. CDR3 bases: TGTGCCAGCAGCCAAGCGGGGACGCGTCAGCCCCAGCATTTT. Translating gives CASSQAGTRQPQHF. Complete variable domain (other parts from reference TRBV14 and TRBJ1-5): EAGVTQFPSHSVIEKGQTVTLRCDPISGHDNLYWYRRVMGKEIKFLLHFVKESKQDESGMPNNRFLAERTGGTYSTLKVQPAELEDSGVYFCASSQAGTRQPQHFGDGTRLSIL.

This chain joins TRBV6-5 and TRBJ1-2; TRBD1 matches at 8 bases. The germline gives CDR1 MNHEY, CDR2 SVGAGI. V gave up 5 bases and J gave up 7 bases; unmatched junction bases: 0. This CDR3 has 11 residues. The CDR3 bases are TGTGCCAGCAGTACAGGGGGTGGCTACACCTTC. Translated: CASSTGGGYTF.

The J gene is TRBJ1-5, the V gene TRBV27; tentatively, D is TRBD1 (6 bases). In germline, CDR1 is MNHEY, CDR2 SMNVEV (reference sequence). V was cut by 1 base and J by 2 bases, with 12 bases left in between. This CDR3 contains 16 residues. The CDR3 is CASSLYRGAGNQPQHF. The CDR3 nucleotides read TGTGCCAGCAGTTTATATCGGGGGGCTGGCAATCAGCCCCAGCATTTT.

The chain has TRBV5-1 and TRBJ1-2; TRBD1 agrees at 7 bases. The CDR3 loop spans 14 amino acids. Germline V gene sequence: CDR1 SGHRS, CDR2 YFSETQ. V trimming: 3 bases; J trimming: 5 bases; junction bases outside the gene matches: 7. The CDR3 here is CASSSGTDKYGYTF. CDR3 bases: TGCGCCAGCAGCTCCGGGACAGACAAATATGGCTACACCTTC.

The chain uses TRBV5-4 and TRBJ1-5; possible D gene TRBD1, 6 bases. This CDR3 is built from 15 residues. The V end was cut by 8 bases, the J end by 5 bases, with 20 bases between. In germline, CDR1 is SGHNT, CDR2 YYREEE (reference sequence). The CDR3 loop is CASQVGGGVDQPQHF. Here the CDR3 DNA reads TGTGCCAGTCAGGTCGGGGGCGGGGTGGATCAGCCCCAGCATTTT.